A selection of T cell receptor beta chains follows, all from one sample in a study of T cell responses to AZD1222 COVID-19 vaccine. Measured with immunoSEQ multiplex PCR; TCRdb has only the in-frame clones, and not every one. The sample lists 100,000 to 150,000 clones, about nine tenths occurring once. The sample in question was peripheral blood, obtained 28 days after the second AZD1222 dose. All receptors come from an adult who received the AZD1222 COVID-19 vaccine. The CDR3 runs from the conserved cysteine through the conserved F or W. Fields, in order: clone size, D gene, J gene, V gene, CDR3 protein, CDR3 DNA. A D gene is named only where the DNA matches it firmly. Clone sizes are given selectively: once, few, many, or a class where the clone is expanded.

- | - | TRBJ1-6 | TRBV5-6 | CASSSPDSPLHF | TGTGCCAGCAGCTCCCCTGATTCACCCCTCCACTTT
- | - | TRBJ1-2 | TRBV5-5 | CASSLAERRQGGYTF | TGTGCCAGCAGCTTGGCCGAACGCCGCCAAGGAGGCTACACCTTC
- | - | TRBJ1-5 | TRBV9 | CASSFGDGGNQPQHF | TGTGCCAGCAGCTTCGGGGACGGAGGCAATCAGCCCCAGCATTTT
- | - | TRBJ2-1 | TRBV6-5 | CASRTSLANEQFF | TGTGCCAGCAGAACCAGTCTCGCGAATGAGCAGTTCTTC
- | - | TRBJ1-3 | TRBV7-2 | CASSLQNTIYF | TGTGCCAGCAGCTTACAAAACACCATATATTTT
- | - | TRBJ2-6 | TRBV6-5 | CASSYSGSGANVLTF | TGTGCCAGCAGTTACTCGGGGTCCGGGGCCAACGTCCTGACTTTC
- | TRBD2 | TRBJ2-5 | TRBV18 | CASSPAPPSGDKSTQYF | TGTGCCAGCTCACCAGCACCCCCCAGCGGGGATAAATCCACCCAGTACTTC
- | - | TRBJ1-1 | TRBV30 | CAWSPAGGSEAFF | TGTGCCTGGAGTCCAGCGGGGGGGTCTGAAGCTTTCTTT
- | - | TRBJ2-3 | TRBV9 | CASSVGDTDTQYF | TGTGCCAGCAGCGTAGGTGACACAGATACGCAGTATTTT
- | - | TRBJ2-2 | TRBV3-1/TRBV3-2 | CASSQVLADTGELFF | TGTGCCAGCAGCCAAGTTTTAGCGGACACCGGGGAGCTGTTTTTT
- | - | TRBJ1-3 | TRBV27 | CASSATTRGSGNTIYF | TGTGCCAGCAGTGCGACCACGCGGGGGTCTGGAAACACCATATATTTT
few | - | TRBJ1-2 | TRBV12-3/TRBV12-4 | CASSPSTGYGYTF | TGTGCCAGCAGTCCAAGCACAGGCTATGGCTACACCTTC
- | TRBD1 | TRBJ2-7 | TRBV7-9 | CASSSRTGGKGEQYF | TGTGCCAGCAGCTCGAGGACAGGGGGCAAAGGCGAGCAGTACTTC
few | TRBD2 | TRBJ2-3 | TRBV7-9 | CASSAGGSADTQYF | TGTGCCAGCAGCGCCGGGGGGAGCGCAGATACGCAGTATTTT
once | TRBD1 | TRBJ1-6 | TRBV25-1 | CATGQGNSPLHF | TGTGCCACCGGACAGGGCAACTCACCCCTCCACTTT
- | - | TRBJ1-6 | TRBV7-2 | CASSLTGTALKPLHF | TGTGCCAGCAGCTTAACCGGGACGGCTCTCAAGCCCCTCCACTTT
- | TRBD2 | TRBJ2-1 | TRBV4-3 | CASSHLAGGLNEQFF | TGCGCCAGCAGCCACCTAGCGGGGGGCCTCAATGAGCAGTTCTTC
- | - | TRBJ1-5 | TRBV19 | CASTRTFSNQPQHF | TGTGCCAGTACCCGGACTTTTAGCAATCAGCCCCAGCATTTT
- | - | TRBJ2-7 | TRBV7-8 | CASSLAASRSYEQYF | TGTGCCAGCAGCTTAGCAGCTAGCAGATCCTACGAGCAGTACTTC
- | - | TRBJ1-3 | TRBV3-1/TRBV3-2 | CASSLESLSGNTIYF | TGTGCCAGCAGCCTTGAGTCCCTCTCTGGAAACACCATATATTTT
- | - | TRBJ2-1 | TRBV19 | CASSIMDNEQFF | TGTGCCAGTAGTATAATGGACAATGAGCAGTTCTTC
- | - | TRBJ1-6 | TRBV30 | CAWSNGGRESPLHF | TGTGCCTGGAGTAACGGGGGACGGGAATCACCCCTCCACTTT
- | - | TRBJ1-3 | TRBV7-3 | CASSSHAAGTGNTIYF | TGTGCCAGCAGCTCCCATGCCGCAGGGACCGGAAACACCATATATTTT
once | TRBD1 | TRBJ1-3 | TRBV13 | CASSAGTGGGNTIYF | TGTGCCAGCAGCGCAGGGACAGGCGGTGGAAACACCATATATTTT
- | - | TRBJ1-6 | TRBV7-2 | CASSLVPSSSYNSPLHF | TGTGCCAGCAGCTTAGTGCCATCGAGCTCCTATAATTCACCCCTCCACTTT
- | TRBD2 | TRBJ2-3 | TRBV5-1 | CASTRGGTDTQYF | TGCGCCAGCACCCGGGGGGGCACAGATACGCAGTATTTT
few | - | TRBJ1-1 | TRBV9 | CASSWGDGNTEAFF | TGTGCCAGCAGCTGGGGGGACGGGAACACTGAAGCTTTCTTT
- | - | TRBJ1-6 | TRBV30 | CAWSGQGNSPLHF | TGTGCCTGGAGTGGGCAGGGGAATTCACCCCTCCACTTT
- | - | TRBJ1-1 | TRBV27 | CASSLSGANTEAFF | TGTGCCAGCAGTTTATCCGGGGCCAACACTGAAGCTTTCTTT
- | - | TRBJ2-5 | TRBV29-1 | CSVGQSGETQYF | TGCAGCGTCGGACAGTCCGGCGAGACCCAGTACTTC
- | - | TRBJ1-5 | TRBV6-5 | CASRGLNQPQHF | TGTGCCAGCAGGGGACTCAATCAGCCCCAGCATTTT
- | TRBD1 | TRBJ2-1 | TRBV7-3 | CASSPGTDSYNEQFF | TGTGCCAGCAGTCCTGGGACAGACTCCTACAATGAGCAGTTCTTC
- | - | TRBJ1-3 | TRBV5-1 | CASSLARGSSGNTIYF | TGCGCCAGCAGCTTGGCCCGGGGGAGCTCTGGAAACACCATATATTTT
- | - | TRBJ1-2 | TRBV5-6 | CASSLGGSGYTF | TGTGCCAGCAGCTTGGGGGGGAGTGGCTACACCTTC
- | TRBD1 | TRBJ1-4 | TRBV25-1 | CASSAWTGGLEKLFF | TGTGCCAGCAGTGCGTGGACAGGGGGCTTGGAAAAACTGTTTTTT
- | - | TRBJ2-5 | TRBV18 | CASSPQETQYF | TGTGCCAGCTCGCCTCAAGAGACCCAGTACTTC
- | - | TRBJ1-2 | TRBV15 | CATSRVGSLNYGYTF | TGTGCCACCAGCAGAGTTGGGTCTCTGAACTATGGCTACACCTTC
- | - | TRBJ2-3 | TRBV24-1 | CATSDLGPGDTQYF | TGTGCCACCAGTGATTTGGGCCCAGGAGATACGCAGTATTTT
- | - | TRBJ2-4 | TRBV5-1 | CASSLDGAQVPNIQYF | TGCGCCAGCAGCTTGGATGGGGCCCAAGTACCGAACATTCAGTACTTC
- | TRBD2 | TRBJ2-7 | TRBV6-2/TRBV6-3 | CASSYLAVIYEQYF | TGTGCCAGCAGTTATCTAGCGGTGATCTACGAGCAGTACTTC
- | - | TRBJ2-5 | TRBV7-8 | CASSFPAGGTRKTQETQYF | TGTGCCAGCAGCTTCCCGGCGGGTGGCACTCGAAAGACCCAAGAGACCCAGTACTTC
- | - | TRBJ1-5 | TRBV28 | CASRDTHGPQHF | TGTGCCAGCAGGGACACCCATGGGCCCCAGCATTTT
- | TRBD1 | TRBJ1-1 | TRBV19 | CASRDRGGTEAFF | TGTGCCAGTCGGGACAGGGGAGGGACTGAAGCTTTCTTT